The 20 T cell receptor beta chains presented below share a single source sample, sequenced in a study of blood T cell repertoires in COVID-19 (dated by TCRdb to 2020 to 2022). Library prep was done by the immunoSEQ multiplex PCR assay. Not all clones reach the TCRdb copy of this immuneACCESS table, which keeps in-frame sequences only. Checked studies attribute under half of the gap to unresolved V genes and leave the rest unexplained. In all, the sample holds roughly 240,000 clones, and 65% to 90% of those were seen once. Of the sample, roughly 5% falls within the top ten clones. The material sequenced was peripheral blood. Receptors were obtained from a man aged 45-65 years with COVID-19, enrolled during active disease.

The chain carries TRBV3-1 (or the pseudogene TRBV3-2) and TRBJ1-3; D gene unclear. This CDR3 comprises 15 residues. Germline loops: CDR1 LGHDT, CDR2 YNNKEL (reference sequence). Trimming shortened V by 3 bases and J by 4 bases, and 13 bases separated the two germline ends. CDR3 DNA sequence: TGTGCCAGCAGCCACCGCACAATTTCAGGAAACACCATATATTTT. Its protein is CASSHRTISGNTIYF.

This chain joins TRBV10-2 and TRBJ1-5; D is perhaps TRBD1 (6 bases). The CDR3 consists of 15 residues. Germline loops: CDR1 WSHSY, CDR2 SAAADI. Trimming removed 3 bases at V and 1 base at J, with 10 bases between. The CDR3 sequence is CASSEATGSNQPQHF. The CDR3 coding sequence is TGCGCCAGCAGTGAAGCGACAGGAAGCAATCAGCCCCAGCATTTT.

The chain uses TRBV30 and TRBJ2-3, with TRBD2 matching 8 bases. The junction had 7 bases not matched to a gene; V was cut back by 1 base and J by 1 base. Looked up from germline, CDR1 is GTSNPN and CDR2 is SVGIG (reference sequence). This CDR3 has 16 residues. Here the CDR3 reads CAWSALRGAGTDTQYF. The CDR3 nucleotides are TGTGCCTGGAGTGCATTGCGGGGGGCTGGCACAGATACGCAGTATTTT.

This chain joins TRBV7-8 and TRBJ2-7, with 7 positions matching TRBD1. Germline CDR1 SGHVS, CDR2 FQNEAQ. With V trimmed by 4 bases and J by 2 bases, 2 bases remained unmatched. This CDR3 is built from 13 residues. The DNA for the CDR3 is TGTGCCAGCAGCTCGGGACAGACCTACGAGCAGTACTTC. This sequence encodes CASSSGQTYEQYF.

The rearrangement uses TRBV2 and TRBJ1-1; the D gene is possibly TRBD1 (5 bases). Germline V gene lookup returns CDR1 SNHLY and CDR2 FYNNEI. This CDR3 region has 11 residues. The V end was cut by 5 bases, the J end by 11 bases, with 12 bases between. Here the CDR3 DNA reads TGTGCCAGCAGTACAAGGGGTGGGGCTTTCTTT. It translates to CASSTRGGAFF.

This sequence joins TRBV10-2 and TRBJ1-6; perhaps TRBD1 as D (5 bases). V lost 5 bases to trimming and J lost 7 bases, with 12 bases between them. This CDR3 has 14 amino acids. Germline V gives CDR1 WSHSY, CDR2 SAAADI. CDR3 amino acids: CASSPPQGNSPLHF. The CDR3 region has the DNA TGCGCCAGCAGTCCCCCCCAGGGAAATTCACCCCTCCACTTT.

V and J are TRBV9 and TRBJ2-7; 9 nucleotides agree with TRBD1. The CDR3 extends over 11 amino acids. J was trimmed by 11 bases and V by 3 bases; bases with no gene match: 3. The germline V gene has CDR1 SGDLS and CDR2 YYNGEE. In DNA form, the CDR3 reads TGTGCCAGCAGCGGAAGGACAGGGGAGTACTTC. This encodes CASSGRTGEYF.

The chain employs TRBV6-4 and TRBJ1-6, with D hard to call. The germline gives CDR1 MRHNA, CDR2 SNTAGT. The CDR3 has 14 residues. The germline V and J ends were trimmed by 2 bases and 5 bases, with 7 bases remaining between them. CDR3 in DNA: TGTGCCAGCAGTGACGCGGCAGATAATTCACCCCTCCACTTT. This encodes CASSDAADNSPLHF.

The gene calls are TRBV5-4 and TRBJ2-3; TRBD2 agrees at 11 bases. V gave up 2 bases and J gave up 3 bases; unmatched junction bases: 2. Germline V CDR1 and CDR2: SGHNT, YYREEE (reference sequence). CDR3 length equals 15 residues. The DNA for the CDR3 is TGTGCCAGCAGCTTAACTAGCGGGGGTACAGATACGCAGTATTTT. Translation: CASSLTSGGTDTQYF.

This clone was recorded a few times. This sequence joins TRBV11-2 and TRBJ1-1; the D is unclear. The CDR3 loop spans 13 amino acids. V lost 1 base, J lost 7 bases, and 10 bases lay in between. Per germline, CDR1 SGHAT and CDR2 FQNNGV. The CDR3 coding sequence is TGTGCCAGCAGCTTAGTAACCGGGTTTGAAGCTTTCTTT. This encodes CASSLVTGFEAFF.

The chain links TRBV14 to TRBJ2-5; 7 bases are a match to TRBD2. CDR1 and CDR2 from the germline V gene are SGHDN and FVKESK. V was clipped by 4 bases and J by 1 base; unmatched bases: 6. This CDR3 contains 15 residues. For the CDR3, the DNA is TGTGCCAGCAGCCCCGCTAGCGGATCCCAAGAGACCCAGTACTTC. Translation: CASSPASGSQETQYF.

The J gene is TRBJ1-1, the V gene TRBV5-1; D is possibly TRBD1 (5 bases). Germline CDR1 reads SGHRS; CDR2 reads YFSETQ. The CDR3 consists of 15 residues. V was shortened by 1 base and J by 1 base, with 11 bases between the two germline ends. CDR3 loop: CASSLQGPGNTEAFF. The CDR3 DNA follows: TGCGCCAGCAGCTTGCAGGGTCCCGGGAACACTGAAGCTTTCTTT.

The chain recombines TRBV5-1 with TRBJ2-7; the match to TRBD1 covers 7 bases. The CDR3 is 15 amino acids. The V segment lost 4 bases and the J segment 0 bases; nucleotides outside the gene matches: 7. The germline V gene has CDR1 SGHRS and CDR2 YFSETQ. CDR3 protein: CASSLMGQSSYEQYF. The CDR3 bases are TGCGCCAGCAGCCTGATGGGACAGAGCTCCTACGAGCAGTACTTC.

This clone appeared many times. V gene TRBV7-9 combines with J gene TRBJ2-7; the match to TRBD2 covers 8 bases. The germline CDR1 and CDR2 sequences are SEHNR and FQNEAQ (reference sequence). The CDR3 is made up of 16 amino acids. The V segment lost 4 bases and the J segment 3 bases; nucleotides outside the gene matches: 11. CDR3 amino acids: CASSSNPLGGDYEQYF. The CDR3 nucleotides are TGTGCCAGCAGCTCAAACCCCCTCGGGGGGGACTACGAGCAGTACTTC. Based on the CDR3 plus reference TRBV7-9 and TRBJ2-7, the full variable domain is DTGVSQNPRHKITKRGQNVTFRCDPISEHNRLYWYRQTLGQGPEFLTYFQNEAQLEKSRLLSDRFSAERPKGSFSTLEIQRTEQGDSAMYLCASSSNPLGGDYEQYFGPGTRLTVT.

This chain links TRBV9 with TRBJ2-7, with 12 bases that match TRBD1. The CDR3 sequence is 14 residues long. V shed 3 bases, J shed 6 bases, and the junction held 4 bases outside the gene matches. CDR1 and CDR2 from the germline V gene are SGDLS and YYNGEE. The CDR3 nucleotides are TGTGCCAGCAGCGCCGGGACAGGGGGCCGCGAGCAGTACTTC. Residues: CASSAGTGGREQYF.

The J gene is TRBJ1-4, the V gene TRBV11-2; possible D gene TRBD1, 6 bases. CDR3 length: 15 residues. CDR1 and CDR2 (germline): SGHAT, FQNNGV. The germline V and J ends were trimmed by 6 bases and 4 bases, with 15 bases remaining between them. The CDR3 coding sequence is TGTGCCAGCAGTTTGGCGGACAGATTTAATGAAAAACTGTTTTTT. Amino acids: CASSLADRFNEKLFF.

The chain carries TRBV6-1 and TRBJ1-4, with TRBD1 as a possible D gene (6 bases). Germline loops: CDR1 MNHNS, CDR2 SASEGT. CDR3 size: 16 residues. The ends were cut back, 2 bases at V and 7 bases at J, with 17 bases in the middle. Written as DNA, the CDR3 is TGTGCCAGCAGTGAATCAGGGGCGGTTCGAAGTGAAAAACTGTTTTTT. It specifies CASSESGAVRSEKLFF.

Here the CDR3 DNA reads TGCAGCGTGGGACAGGGGGCTTACGAGCAGTACTTC. This encodes CSVGQGAYEQYF. This chain uses TRBV29-1 with TRBJ2-7; 12 bases match TRBD1. Germline values: CDR1 SQVTM, CDR2 ANQGSEA. V lost 6 bases to trimming and J lost 4 bases; unmatched junction nucleotides: 1. The CDR3 runs to 12 residues.

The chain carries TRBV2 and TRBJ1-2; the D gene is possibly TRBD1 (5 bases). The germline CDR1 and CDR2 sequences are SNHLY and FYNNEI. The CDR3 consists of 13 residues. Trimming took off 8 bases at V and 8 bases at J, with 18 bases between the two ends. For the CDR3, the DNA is TGTGCCAGCCGGGGGAGATCCCACTGGGGCTACACCTTC. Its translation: CASRGRSHWGYTF.

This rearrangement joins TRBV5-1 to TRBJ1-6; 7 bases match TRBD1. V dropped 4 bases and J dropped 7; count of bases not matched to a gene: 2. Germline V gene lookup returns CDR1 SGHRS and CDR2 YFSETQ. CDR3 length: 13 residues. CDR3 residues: CASSPGQNSPLHF. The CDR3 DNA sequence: TGCGCCAGCAGCCCGGGACAGAATTCACCCCTCCACTTT.